Sequencing of this T cell receptor (beta chain) was carried out in a study of blood T cell repertoires in COVID-19. Across the study: The samples span acute and convalescent COVID-19 from the United States, Italy and Spain. T cells, B-cell-depleted T cells, or PBMCs provided the cDNA or gDNA that served as material.

Original analysis: The assay estimated nucleated cells by amplifying reference gene primers. Assay: immunoSEQ multiplex PCR; the TCRdb copy retains only in-frame clones and omits some. D and trimming were read from the DNA, whereas the V and J calls and clone size are those reported in that table. The table has some 200,000 clones, more than 80% seen once. The germline V gene encodes CDR1 SGHKS and CDR2 YYEKEE (reference sequence). The V gene lost 1 base and the J gene lost 4 bases, with 14 bases spanning the gap. This CDR3 is 15 amino acids long. The sequence derives from a woman aged 60 to 75 with acute or convalescent COVID-19. Specimen: peripheral blood. The chain uses TRBV5-5 and TRBJ1-2, with D maybe TRBD1 (5 bases). The CDR3, as DNA: TGTGCCAGCAGCTTGTATACAGGAAGGGGCTATGGCTACACCTTC. Protein: CASSLYTGRGYGYTF.